This TCR beta chain is from a study of OX40 agonist ivuxolimab in advanced cancers. V shed 5 bases and J shed 0 bases, with 10 bases lying between them. Germline V gene lookup returns CDR1 SGHTA and CDR2 FQGNSA. This CDR3 contains 14 residues. The assay was immunoSEQ multiplex PCR, and TCRdb's table has in-frame clones only and misses some. Among 43,000 or so clones listed, around nine tenths were seen once. The sequence was obtained from an adult with an advanced solid tumor such as melanoma, head and neck, liver or kidney cancer. V and J are TRBV7-2 and TRBJ1-1; D not resolved. The sequenced sample was CD4+ or CD8+ T cells sorted from blood, obtained in a trial of the OX40 agonist ivuxolimab. CDR3 nucleotides: TGTGCCAGCAGCCAAGAGGCGTTGAACACTGAAGCTTTCTTT. It codes for CASSQEALNTEAFF.